The TCR beta chain under discussion was sequenced for a study of CD8 T cells in Susac syndrome. Study in general: Clinically active disease was present in about six of the sequenced Susac syndrome patients. 8 or 9 of these patients were in remission. Whole-study results and caveats: In Susac patients, clonal expansion was not detected in CD4+ cells.

An amount of RNA that ranged from roughly 0.5 to 1 ug was reverse transcribed with random hexamers. Amplification of TCR beta CDR3 used immunoSEQ multiplex PCR across 54 Vbeta and 13 Jbeta. Using its own MiXCR run on the immunoSEQ multiplex PCR reads, TCRdb lists one record per CDR3 protein. The table shows about 240,000 distinct CDR3 sequences, with almost 97% occurring only once. With respect to this clonotype: What it binds is not known. Mismatch with germline at one junction end may stem from a read error.

Negative isolation yielded CD8+ and CD4+ T cells; FACS enriched TEMRA cells. The receptor's source is a human donor with Susac syndrome. The sequencing input was CD4+ T cells from PBMCs.

CDR3 DNA sequence: TGTGCTAGCAGCTTTGGGAGGGGACAGTTAAGACCAGATACGCAGTATTTT. Translated: CASSFGRGQLRPDTQYF. The chain couples TRBV7-7 to TRBJ2-3, with D tentatively TRBD1 or TRBD2 (7 bases each). CDR1 SSHAT and CDR2 FNYEAQ come from the germline V gene (reference sequence). The CDR3 covers 17 residues.